The 18 T cell receptor beta chains below were found in one sample sequenced in a study of blood T cell repertoires in COVID-19. Assay: immunoSEQ multiplex PCR; the TCRdb copy retains only in-frame clones and omits some. The sample has fewer than 250,000 clones; around nine tenths are singletons. Sample: peripheral blood. These receptors were taken from a man aged 30 to 39 with acute or convalescent COVID-19.

This sequence joins TRBV5-1 and TRBJ2-3; 8 nucleotides line up with TRBD1. Germline values: CDR1 SGHRS, CDR2 YFSETQ. The CDR3 is made up of 14 amino acids. V was clipped by 5 bases and J by 2 bases; unmatched bases: 4. The CDR3 sequence: CASRGTGNTDTQYF. DNA of the CDR3: TGCGCCAGCAGGGGGACAGGCAACACAGATACGCAGTATTTT.

The CDR3 reads CASSHGREGRQFF. The CDR3 nucleotides read TGTGCCAGCAGCCACGGCCGGGAGGGCAGGCAGTTCTTC. V usage is TRBV14 and J usage is TRBJ2-1, with 8 positions matching TRBD2. This CDR3 is built from 13 residues. The junction had 7 bases not matched to a gene; V was cut back by 3 bases and J by 12 bases. Germline V gene sequence: CDR1 SGHDN, CDR2 FVKESK.

The V and J genes are TRBV18 and TRBJ2-7; possible D gene TRBD2, 5 bases. V was clipped by 6 bases and J by 2 bases, with 14 bases between them. CDR3 size: 14 residues. Looked up from germline, CDR1 is KGHSH and CDR2 is LQKENI. The CDR3 bases are TGTGCCAGCTCCCTGGCGGGTTCAACCTACGAGCAGTACTTC. It encodes CASSLAGSTYEQYF.

The V call is TRBV5-6, the J call TRBJ2-5, with TRBD2 identical over 12 bases. Per the germline V gene, CDR1 is SGHDT and CDR2 is YYEEEE. The length of the CDR3 is 12 residues. V trimming: 2 bases; J trimming: 13 bases; junction bases outside the gene matches: 3. DNA of the CDR3: TGTGCCAGCAGCTTATCTAGCGGGGGGGCGTACTTC. Its translation: CASSLSSGGAYF.

The chain recombines TRBV28 with TRBJ2-5; 8 bases line up with TRBD2. CDR1 MDHEN and CDR2 SYDVKM come from the germline V gene. V dropped 5 bases and J dropped 2; count of bases not matched to a gene: 7. The CDR3 is 15 amino acids. CDR3 sequence reads: CASSPFGGGQETQYF. The CDR3 coding sequence is TGTGCCAGCAGTCCCTTCGGGGGGGGGCAAGAGACCCAGTACTTC.

V usage is TRBV6-4 and J usage is TRBJ1-6; 10 positions agree with TRBD1. Germline V gene data show CDR1 as MRHNA and CDR2 as SNTAGT. This CDR3 has 16 amino acids. Losses at the gene ends were 5 bases for V and 3 bases for J; bases not matched to a gene: 4. This CDR3 is CASSLGQGYYNSPLHF. CDR3 coding DNA: TGTGCCAGCAGTTTGGGACAGGGGTACTATAATTCACCCCTCCACTTT.

This clone has a handful of counts. The J gene is TRBJ1-2, the V gene TRBV20-1; TRBD1 might be the D (6 bases). Germline V gene sequence: CDR1 DFQATT, CDR2 SNEGSKA (reference sequence). Trimming stripped 3 bases from V and 4 bases from J, with 15 bases between. The CDR3 is 14 amino acids. CDR3 in amino acids: CSASPPGQGYGYTF. Written as DNA, the CDR3 is TGCAGTGCTAGTCCCCCGGGACAAGGCTATGGCTACACCTTC.

The V gene is TRBV7-2, the J gene TRBJ2-7, with 7 bases matching TRBD1. This CDR3 is 14 amino acids long. In germline, CDR1 is SGHTA, CDR2 FQGNSA. The V and J ends lost 7 bases and 3 bases, in that order; junction bases with no gene match: 9. For the CDR3, the DNA is TGTGCCAGCACCCCAAGGGGGCGGCGCTACGAGCAGTACTTC. Its translation is CASTPRGRRYEQYF.

In this sample, this clone turned up once. CDR3 DNA sequence: TGTGCCAGCAGCTTAGCCCCCCGGCTAGCGGGAACGTCATTACAATACAATGAGCAGTTCTTC. This translates into CASSLAPRLAGTSLQYNEQFF. V usage is TRBV7-2 and J usage is TRBJ2-1; 9 bases line up with TRBD2. V trimming: 0 bases; J trimming: 4 bases; junction bases outside the gene matches: 19. The CDR3 runs to 21 residues. Germline V gives CDR1 SGHTA, CDR2 FQGNSA.

This clone was detected a few times. The J gene is TRBJ1-4, the V gene TRBV7-6; 9 positions match TRBD1. CDR3 length equals 19 residues. CDR1 and CDR2 (germline): SGHVS, FNYEAQ. The V segment lost 0 bases and the J segment 5 bases; nucleotides outside the gene matches: 13. The CDR3 nucleotides are TGTGCCAGCAGCTTAGCACCGGCAACATCCGGGACAGGGAATGAAAAACTGTTTTTT. Translating it yields CASSLAPATSGTGNEKLFF. Filled out from reference TRBV7-6 and TRBJ1-4, the complete variable domain reads GAGVSQSPRYKVTKRGQDVALRCDPISGHVSLYWYRQALGQGPEFLTYFNYEAQQDKSGLPNDRFSAERPEGSISTLTIQRTEQRDSAMYRCASSLAPATSGTGNEKLFFGSGTQLSVL.

This clone was detected only a few times. The chain is built from TRBV5-1 and TRBJ2-7; 8 bases fit TRBD1. The J segment lost 6 bases and the V segment lost 1 base, leaving 6 bases of the junction unmatched. Germline V CDR1 and CDR2: SGHRS, YFSETQ. This CDR3 contains 14 residues. CDR3 DNA: TGCGCCAGCAGCTTGTGGCAGGGGGCTGTCGAGCAGTACTTC. Translating it yields CASSLWQGAVEQYF.

The chain couples TRBV2 to TRBJ1-1; D not certain. This CDR3 comprises 13 residues. CDR1 and CDR2 (germline): SNHLY, FYNNEI. Trimming left V 10 bases short and J 3 bases short, with 15 bases between. The CDR3 nucleotides are TGTGCCATAACTATAGTCCTTTACACTGAAGCTTTCTTT. Amino acids: CAITIVLYTEAFF. Filled out from reference TRBV2 and TRBJ1-1, the complete variable domain reads EPEVTQTPSHQVTQMGQEVILRCVPISNHLYFYWYRQILGQKVEFLVSFYNNEISEKSEIFDDQFSVERPDGSNFTLKIRSTKLEDSAMYFCAITIVLYTEAFFGQGTRLTVV.

The CDR3 DNA reads TGTGCCAGCAGCCAAGATCTTGGGCAGGGGAACACTGAAGCTTTCTTT. Residues: CASSQDLGQGNTEAFF. V is TRBV4-2 and J is TRBJ1-1; tentative D call: TRBD1 (5 bases). The germline V gene encodes CDR1 LGHNA and CDR2 YNFKEQ. This CDR3 contains 16 residues. Trimming shortened V by 0 bases and J by 1 base, and 12 bases separated the two germline ends.

The CDR3 region is CASSLSPTGELFF. CDR3 coding DNA: TGTGCCAGCAGTTTAAGCCCCACCGGGGAGCTGTTTTTT. The chain is built from TRBV28 and TRBJ2-2; D gene ambiguous. CDR3 length equals 13 residues. V was trimmed by 2 bases and J by 4 bases, leaving 5 bases between them. Germline V gene sequence: CDR1 MDHEN, CDR2 SYDVKM.

This clone occurred a few times. The chain is built from TRBV7-9 and TRBJ1-2; D remains unclear. Looked up from germline, CDR1 is SEHNR and CDR2 is FQNEAQ (reference sequence). V shed 2 bases and J shed 3 bases, with 10 bases lying between them. This CDR3 contains 14 residues. The CDR3 region is CASSLLGAHYGYTF. Here the CDR3 DNA reads TGTGCCAGCAGCTTATTAGGAGCCCACTATGGCTACACCTTC.

The chain combines TRBV11-1 with TRBJ2-1; 7 nucleotides match TRBD2. CDR3 size: 15 residues. With V trimmed by 4 bases and J by 4 bases, 7 bases remained unmatched. The germline gives CDR1 SGHAT, CDR2 FQDESV (reference sequence). CDR3 sequence reads: CASSSTASGYNEQFF. The CDR3 DNA reads as TGTGCCAGCAGCTCCACGGCTAGCGGTTACAATGAGCAGTTCTTC. The complete variable domain, with remaining parts taken from reference TRBV11-1 and TRBJ2-1, reads EAEVAQSPRYKITEKSQAVAFWCDPISGHATLYWYRQILGQGPELLVQFQDESVVDDSQLPKDRFSAERLKGVDSTLKIQPAELGDSAMYLCASSSTASGYNEQFFGPGTRLTVL.

V gene TRBV19 combines with J gene TRBJ1-6, with D perhaps matching TRBD1 (5 bases). The CDR3 loop spans 16 amino acids. Germline values: CDR1 LNHDA, CDR2 SQIVND (reference sequence). Trimming cost V 6 bases and J 4 bases, with 16 bases left between them. CDR3 loop: CASRPVAGTYNSPLHF. CDR3 nucleotide sequence: TGTGCCAGTAGACCGGTCGCGGGGACGTATAATTCACCCCTCCACTTT.

Only one count was recorded for this clone. The rearrangement links TRBV19 to TRBJ2-3; 8 bases map to TRBD2. The CDR3 contains 15 residues. In germline, CDR1 is LNHDA, CDR2 SQIVND (reference sequence). The V gene end was trimmed by 2 bases and the J gene end by 3 bases; junction bases not matched to a gene: 4. This CDR3 is CASSISGRSTDTQYF. Here the CDR3 DNA reads TGTGCCAGTAGTATAAGCGGGAGAAGTACAGATACGCAGTATTTT.